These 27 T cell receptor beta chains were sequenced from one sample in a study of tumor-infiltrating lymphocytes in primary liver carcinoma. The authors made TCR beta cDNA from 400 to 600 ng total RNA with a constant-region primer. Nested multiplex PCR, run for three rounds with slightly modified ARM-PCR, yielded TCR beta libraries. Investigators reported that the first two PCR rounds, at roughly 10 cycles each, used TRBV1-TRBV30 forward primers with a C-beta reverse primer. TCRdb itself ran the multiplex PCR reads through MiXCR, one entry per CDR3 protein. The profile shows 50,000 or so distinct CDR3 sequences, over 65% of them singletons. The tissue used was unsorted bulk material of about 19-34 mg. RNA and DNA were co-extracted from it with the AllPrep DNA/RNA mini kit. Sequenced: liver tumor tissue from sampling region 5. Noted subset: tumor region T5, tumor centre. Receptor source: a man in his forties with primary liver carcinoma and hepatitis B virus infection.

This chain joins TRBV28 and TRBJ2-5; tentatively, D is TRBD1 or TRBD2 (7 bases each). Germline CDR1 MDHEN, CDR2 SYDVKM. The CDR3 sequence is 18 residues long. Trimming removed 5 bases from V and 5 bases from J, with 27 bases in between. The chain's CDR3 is CASSPGAGRDSLGETQYF. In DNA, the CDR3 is TGTGCCAGCAGTCCCGGAGCGGGAAGGGACAGTCTGGGGGAGACCCAGTACTTC.

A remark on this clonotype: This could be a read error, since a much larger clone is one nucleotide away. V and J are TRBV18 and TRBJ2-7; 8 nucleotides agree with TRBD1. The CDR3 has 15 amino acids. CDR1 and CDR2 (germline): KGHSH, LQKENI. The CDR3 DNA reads TGTACCAGCTCACCCATTGGACAGGGCCAGGGCGAGCAGTACTTC. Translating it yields CTSSPIGQGQGEQYF. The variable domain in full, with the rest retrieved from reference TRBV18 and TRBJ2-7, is NAGVMQNPRHLVRRRGQEARLRCSPMKGHSHVYWYRQLPEEGLKFMVYLQKENIIDESGMPKERFSAEFPKEGPSILRIQQVVRGDSAAYFCTSSPIGQGQGEQYFGPGTRLTVT.

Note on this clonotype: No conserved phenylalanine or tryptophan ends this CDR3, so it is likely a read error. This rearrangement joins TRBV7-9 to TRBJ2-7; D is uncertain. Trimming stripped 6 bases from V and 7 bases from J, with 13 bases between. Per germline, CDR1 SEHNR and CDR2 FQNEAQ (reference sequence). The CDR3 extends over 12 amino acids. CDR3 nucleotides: TGTGCCAGCAGTTTGCCCGGTAAGGAGCAGTACATC. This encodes CASSLPGKEQYI.

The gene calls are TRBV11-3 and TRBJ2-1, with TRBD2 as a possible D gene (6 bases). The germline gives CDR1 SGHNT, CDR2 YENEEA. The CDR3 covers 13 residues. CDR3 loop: CARSFREPGLQFF. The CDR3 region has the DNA TGTGCTAGAAGCTTCCGCGAGCCCGGACTACAGTTCTTC.

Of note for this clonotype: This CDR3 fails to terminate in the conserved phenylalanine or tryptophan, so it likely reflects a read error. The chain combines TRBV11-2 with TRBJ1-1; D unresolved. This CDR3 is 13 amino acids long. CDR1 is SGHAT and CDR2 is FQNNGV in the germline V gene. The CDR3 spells CASSLDLNTEAFI. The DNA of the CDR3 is TGTGCCAGCAGCCTAGACCTGAACACTGAAGCTTTCATT.

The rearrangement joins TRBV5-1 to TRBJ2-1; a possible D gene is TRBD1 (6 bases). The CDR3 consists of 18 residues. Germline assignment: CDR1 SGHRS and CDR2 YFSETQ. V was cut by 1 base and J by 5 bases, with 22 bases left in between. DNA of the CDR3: TGCGCCAGCAGCTTGCGGAGGCAGGACAGTCAGGAGGACAATGAGCAGTTCTTC. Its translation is CASSLRRQDSQEDNEQFF.

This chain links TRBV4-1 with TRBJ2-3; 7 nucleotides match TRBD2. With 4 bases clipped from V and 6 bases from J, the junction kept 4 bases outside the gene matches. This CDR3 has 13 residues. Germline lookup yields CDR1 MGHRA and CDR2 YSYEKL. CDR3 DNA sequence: TGCGCCAGCAGCCGTCTGGGAGGGGATACGCAGTATTTT. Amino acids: CASSRLGGDTQYF.

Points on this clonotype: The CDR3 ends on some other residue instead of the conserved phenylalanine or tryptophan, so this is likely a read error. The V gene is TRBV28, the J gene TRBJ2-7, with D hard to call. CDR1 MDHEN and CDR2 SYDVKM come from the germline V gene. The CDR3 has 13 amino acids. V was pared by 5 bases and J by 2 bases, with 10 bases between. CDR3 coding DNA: TGTGCCAGCAGTAAAACACCCACCTACGAGCAGTACTTG. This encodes CASSKTPTYEQYL.

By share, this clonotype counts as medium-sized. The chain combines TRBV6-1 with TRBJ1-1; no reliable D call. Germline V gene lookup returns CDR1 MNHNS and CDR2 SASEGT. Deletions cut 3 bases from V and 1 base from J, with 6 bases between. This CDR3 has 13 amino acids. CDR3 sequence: CASSDGRNTEAFF. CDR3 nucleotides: TGTGCCAGCAGTGATGGTAGGAACACTGAAGCTTTCTTT.

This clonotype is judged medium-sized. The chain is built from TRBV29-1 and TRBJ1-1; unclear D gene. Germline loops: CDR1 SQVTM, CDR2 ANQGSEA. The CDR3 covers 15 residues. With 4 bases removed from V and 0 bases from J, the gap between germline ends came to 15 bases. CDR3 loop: CSVGGGWGMNTEAFF. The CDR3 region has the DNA TGCAGCGTTGGTGGAGGATGGGGTATGAACACTGAAGCTTTCTTT.

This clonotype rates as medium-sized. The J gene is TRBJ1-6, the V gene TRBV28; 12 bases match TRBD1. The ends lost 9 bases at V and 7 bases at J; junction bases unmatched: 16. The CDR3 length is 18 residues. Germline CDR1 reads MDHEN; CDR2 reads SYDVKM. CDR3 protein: CASQPGTGGEMENSPLHF. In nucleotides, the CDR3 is TGTGCCAGTCAACCCGGGACAGGGGGCGAGATGGAGAATTCACCCCTCCACTTT.

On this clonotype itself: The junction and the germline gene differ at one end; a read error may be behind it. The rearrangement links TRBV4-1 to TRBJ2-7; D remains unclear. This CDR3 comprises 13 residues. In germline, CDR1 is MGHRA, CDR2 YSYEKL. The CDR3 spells CTSSQVSLEEQYF. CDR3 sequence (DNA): TGCACCAGCAGCCAAGTATCGTTGGAAGAGCAGTACTTC.

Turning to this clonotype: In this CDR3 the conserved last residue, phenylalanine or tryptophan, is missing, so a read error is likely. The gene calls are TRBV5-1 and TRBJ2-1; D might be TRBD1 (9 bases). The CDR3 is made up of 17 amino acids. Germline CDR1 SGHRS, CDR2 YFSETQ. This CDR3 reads CASSTGQGTRAYNDQFI. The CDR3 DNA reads TGCGCCAGCAGCACCGGACAGGGGACTAGAGCCTACAATGACCAGTTCATC.

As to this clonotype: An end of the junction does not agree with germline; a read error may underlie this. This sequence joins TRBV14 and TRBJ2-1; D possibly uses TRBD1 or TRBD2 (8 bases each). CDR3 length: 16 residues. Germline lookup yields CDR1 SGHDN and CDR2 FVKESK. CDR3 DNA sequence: TGTGCCCGCAGTGCCGTAGCGGGACAGGTAAACAATGAGCAGTTCTTC. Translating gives CARSAVAGQVNNEQFF.

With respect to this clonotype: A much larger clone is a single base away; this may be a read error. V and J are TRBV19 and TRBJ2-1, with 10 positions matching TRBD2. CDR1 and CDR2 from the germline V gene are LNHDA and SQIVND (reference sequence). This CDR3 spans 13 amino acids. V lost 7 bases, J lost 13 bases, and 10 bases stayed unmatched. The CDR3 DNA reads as TGTGCCAGTAATACCCGGACTAGCGGCTTCCAGTTCTTC. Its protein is CASNTRTSGFQFF.

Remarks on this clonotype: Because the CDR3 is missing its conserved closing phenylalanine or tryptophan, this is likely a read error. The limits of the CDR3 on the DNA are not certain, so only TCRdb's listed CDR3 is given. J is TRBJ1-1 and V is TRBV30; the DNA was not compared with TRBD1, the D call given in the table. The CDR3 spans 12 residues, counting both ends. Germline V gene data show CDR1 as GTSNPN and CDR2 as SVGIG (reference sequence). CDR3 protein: CAWKGGNIEASP.

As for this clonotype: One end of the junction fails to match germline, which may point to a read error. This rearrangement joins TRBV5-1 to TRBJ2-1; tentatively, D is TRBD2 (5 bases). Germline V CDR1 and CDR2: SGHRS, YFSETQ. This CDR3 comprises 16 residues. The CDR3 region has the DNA TGCGACAGCAGCTTGGAGGCGGCGAGCTCCTGCAATGAGCAGTTCTTC. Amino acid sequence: CDSSLEAASSCNEQFF.

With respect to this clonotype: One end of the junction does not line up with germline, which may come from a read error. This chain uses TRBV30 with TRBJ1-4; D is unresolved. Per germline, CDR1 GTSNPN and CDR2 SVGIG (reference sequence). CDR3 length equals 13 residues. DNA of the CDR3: TGTGCCTGGACGCCTACTAACAATGAAAAACCGTTTTTT. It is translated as CAWTPTNNEKPFF.

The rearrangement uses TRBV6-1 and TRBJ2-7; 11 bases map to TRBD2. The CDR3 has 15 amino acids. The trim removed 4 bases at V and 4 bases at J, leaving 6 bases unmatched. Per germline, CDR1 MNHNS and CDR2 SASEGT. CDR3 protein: CASSAGTSGSYEQYF. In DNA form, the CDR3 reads TGTGCCAGCAGTGCCGGGACTAGCGGCTCATACGAGCAGTACTTC.

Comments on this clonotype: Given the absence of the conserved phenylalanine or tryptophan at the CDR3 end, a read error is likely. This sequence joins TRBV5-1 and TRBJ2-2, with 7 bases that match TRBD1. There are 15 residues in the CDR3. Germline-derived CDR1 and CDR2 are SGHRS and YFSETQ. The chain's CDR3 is CASGDRVLNTWELFS. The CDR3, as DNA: TGCGCCAGCGGCGACAGGGTCCTGAACACCTGGGAGCTGTTTTCT.

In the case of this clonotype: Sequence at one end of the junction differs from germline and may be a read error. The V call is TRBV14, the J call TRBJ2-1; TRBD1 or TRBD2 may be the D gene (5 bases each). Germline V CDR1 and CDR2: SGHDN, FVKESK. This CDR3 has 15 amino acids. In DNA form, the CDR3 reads TGTGACAGCAGCCAGTATCGGGGCTCCTGCAATGAGCAGTTCTTC. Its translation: CDSSQYRGSCNEQFF.

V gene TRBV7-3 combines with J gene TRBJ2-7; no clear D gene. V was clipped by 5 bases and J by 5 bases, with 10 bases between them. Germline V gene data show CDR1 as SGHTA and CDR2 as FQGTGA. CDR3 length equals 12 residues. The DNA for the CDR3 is TGTGCCAGCAGCCTCAGAGTCCACGAGCAGTACTTC. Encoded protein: CASSLRVHEQYF.

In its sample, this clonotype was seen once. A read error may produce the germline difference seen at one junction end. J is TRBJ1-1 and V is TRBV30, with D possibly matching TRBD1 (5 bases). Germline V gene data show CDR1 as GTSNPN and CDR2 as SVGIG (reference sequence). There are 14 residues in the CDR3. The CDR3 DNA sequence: TGTGTCTGGAGGTGGGGGACTGTGAACACTGAAGCTTTCTTT. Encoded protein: CVWRWGTVNTEAFF. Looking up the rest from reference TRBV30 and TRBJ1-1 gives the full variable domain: SQTIHQWPATLVQPVGSPLSLECTVEGTSNPNLYWYRQAAGRGLQLLFYSVGIGQISSEVPQNLSASRPQDRQFILSSKKLLLSDSGFYLCVWRWGTVNTEAFFGQGTRLTVV.

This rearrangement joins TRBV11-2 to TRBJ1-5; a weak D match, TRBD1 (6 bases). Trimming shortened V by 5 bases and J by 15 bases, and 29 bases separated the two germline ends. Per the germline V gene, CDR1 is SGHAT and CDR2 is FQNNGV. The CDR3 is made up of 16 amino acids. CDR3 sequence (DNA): TGTGCCAGCAGCCTAAAAGGGGGACTGACGAAACAGCTCCTGCATTTT. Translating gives CASSLKGGLTKQLLHF.

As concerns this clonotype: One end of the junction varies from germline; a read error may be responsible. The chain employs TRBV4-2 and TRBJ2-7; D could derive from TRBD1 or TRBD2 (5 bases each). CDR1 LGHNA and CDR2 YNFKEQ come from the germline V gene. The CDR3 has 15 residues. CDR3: CASSQGAADMLEQYF. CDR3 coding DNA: TGTGCCAGCAGCCAAGGGGCAGCGGACATGCTCGAGCAATATTTC.

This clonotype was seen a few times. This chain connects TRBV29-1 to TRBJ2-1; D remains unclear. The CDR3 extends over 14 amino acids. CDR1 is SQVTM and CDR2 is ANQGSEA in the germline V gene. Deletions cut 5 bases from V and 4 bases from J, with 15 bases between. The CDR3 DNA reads TGCAGCGTTACCGTAGCTAGTGGTTACAATGAGCAGTTCTTC. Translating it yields CSVTVASGYNEQFF.

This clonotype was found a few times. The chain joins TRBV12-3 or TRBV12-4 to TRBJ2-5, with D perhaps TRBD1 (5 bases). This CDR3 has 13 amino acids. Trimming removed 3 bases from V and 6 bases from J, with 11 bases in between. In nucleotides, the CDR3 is TGTGCCAGCAGTTTGTCAGGGATCAAGACCCAGTACTTC. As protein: CASSLSGIKTQYF.